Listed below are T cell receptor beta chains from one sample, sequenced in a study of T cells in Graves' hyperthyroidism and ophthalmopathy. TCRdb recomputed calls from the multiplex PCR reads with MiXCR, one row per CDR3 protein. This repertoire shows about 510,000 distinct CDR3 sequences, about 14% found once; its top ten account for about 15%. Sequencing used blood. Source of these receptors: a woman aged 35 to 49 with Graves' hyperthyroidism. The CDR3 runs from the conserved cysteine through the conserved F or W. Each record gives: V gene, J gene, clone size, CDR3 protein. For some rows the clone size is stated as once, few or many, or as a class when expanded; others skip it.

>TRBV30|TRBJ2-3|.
CAWSVASAVSTDTQYF
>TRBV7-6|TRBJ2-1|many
CASSRQDRYNEQFF
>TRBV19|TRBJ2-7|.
CASSSSDRPAYPYEQYF
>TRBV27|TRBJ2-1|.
CASFKEPRGVGINEQFF
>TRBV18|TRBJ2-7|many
CASSPGLADLYEQYF
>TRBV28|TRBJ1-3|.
CASSANGRDLRGPGNTIYF
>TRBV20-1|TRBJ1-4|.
CSAHTGYSLDEKLFF
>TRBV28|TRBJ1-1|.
CASSTGAGRYTEAFF
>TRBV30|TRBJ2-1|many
CAWRGGTAEQFF
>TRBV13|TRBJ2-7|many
CASSSTGKRVEQYF